These 8 T cell receptor beta chains were all obtained from the same sample, sequenced in a study of neoadjuvant anti-PD-1 for oral cavity cancer. Repertoires were generated with immunoSEQ multiplex PCR, while TCRdb's copy carries only in-frame clones and drops some. The repertoire holds fewer than 8,500 clones, with less than 85% as singletons. Sequencing used PBMCs, obtained before nivolumab (anti-PD-1) treatment. All receptors come from a person aged 35 to 85 with oral cavity squamous cell carcinoma.

The chain uses TRBV7-9 and TRBJ1-1, with D maybe TRBD1 (6 bases). The ends were cut back, 4 bases at V and 0 bases at J, with 15 bases in the middle. The CDR3 has 16 amino acids. Germline CDR1 and CDR2: SEHNR and FQNEAQ (reference sequence). In nucleotides, the CDR3 is TGTGCCAGCAGCTCAGACAGGCCTATTTTGAACACTGAAGCTTTCTTT. Protein product: CASSSDRPILNTEAFF.

V gene TRBV4-3 combines with J gene TRBJ2-1; 9 bases are shared with TRBD2. V shed 0 bases, J shed 5 bases, and the junction held 5 bases outside the gene matches. Germline V lookup: CDR1 LGHNA, CDR2 YSLEER. The CDR3 has 16 residues. This chain's CDR3 is CASSQEWRGGNNEQFF. In nucleotides, the CDR3 is TGCGCCAGCAGCCAAGAATGGCGGGGGGGCAACAATGAGCAGTTCTTC.

The CDR3 sequence: CASSAGRLSANEKLFF. The CDR3 region has the DNA TGTGCCAGCAGCGCCGGACGGCTGTCTGCTAATGAAAAACTGTTTTTT. V gene TRBV7-9 combines with J gene TRBJ1-4, with no clear D. V lost 5 bases to trimming and J lost 3 bases, with 16 bases between them. Germline V lookup: CDR1 SEHNR, CDR2 FQNEAQ (reference sequence). The CDR3 extends over 16 amino acids.

The chain links TRBV7-9 to TRBJ1-4, with 7 bases fitting TRBD1. CDR1 and CDR2 (germline): SEHNR, FQNEAQ (reference sequence). The CDR3 totals 15 residues. V dropped 3 bases and J dropped 5; count of bases not matched to a gene: 6. CDR3 sequence: CASSFRQGSNEKLFF. CDR3 in DNA: TGTGCCAGCAGCTTCAGACAGGGTTCGAATGAAAAACTGTTTTTT.

V and J are TRBV7-9 and TRBJ2-5; 11 positions agree with TRBD1. Germline assignment: CDR1 SEHNR and CDR2 FQNEAQ (reference sequence). After removal of 5 bases from V and 5 bases from J, the junction contained 7 bases not matched to a gene. This CDR3 is built from 15 residues. The DNA for the CDR3 is TGTGCCAGCAGCCCGTGGACAGGGGGCGGGGAGACCCAGTACTTC. Its translation is CASSPWTGGGETQYF.

This clone was counted a single time. The V call is TRBV5-6, the J call TRBJ1-5; D gene uncertain. The CDR3 sequence is 14 residues long. Germline-derived CDR1 and CDR2 are SGHDT and YYEEEE. Trimming removed 0 bases from V and 3 bases from J, with 7 bases in between. CDR3 DNA: TGTGCCAGCAGCTTGGAGGGCCTCAATCAGCCCCAGCATTTT. It encodes CASSLEGLNQPQHF.

The rearrangement links TRBV9 to TRBJ2-5; 9 bases line up with TRBD2. The CDR3 loop spans 16 amino acids. V lost 0 bases and J lost 0; bases outside the gene matches: 3. Per the germline V gene, CDR1 is SGDLS and CDR2 is YYNGEE. The CDR3 region is CASSVGSGGYQETQYF. CDR3 in DNA: TGTGCCAGCAGCGTAGGCAGCGGGGGGTACCAAGAGACCCAGTACTTC.

V is TRBV29-1 and J is TRBJ1-3; D is perhaps TRBD1 (6 bases). This CDR3 spans 13 amino acids. Trimming shortened V by 3 bases and J by 4 bases, and 10 bases separated the two germline ends. Germline assignment: CDR1 SQVTM and CDR2 ANQGSEA. CDR3 coding DNA: TGCAGCGTTGATCAGACAGGAGGAAACACCATATATTTT. Protein product: CSVDQTGGNTIYF.